This T cell receptor beta chain derives from a study of T cell changes during pregnancy in multiple sclerosis. V gave up 5 bases and J gave up 8 bases; unmatched junction bases: 12. The CDR3 spans 17 residues. Germline lookup yields CDR1 GTSNPN and CDR2 SVGIG (reference sequence). Repertoires were generated with immunoSEQ multiplex PCR, while TCRdb's copy carries only in-frame clones and drops some. The profile shows 58,000 or so clones, 92% of them singletons. Specimen: peripheral blood, collected in the first trimester of pregnancy. V is TRBV30 and J is TRBJ2-1, with 16 bases that match TRBD2. The sequence came from a female donor with multiple sclerosis, enrolled in a pregnancy study. The CDR3, as DNA: TGTGCCTGGGAGGGACTAGCGGGAGGGCCGTTTAGTGATGAGCAGTTCTTC. Protein sequence: CAWEGLAGGPFSDEQFF.